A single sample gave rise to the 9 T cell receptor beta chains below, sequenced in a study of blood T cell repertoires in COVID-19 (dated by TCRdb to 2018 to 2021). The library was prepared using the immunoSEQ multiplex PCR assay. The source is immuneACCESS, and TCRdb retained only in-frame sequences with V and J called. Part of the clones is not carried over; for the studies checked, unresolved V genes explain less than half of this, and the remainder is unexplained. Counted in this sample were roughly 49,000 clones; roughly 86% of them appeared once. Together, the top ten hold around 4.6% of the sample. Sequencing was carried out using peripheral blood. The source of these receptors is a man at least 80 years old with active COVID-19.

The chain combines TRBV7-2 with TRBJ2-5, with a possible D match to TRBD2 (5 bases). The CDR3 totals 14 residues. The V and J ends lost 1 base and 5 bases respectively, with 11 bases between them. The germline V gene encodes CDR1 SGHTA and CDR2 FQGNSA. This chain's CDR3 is CASSLGLEVETQYF. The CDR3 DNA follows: TGTGCCAGCAGCTTAGGTTTGGAGGTTGAGACCCAGTACTTC.

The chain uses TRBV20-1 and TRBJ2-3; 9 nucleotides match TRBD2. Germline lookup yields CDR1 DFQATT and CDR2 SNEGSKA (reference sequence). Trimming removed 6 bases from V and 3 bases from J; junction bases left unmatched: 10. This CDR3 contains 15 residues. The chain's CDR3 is CSASISGSMTDTQYF. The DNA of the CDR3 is TGCAGTGCCAGTATTAGCGGGAGTATGACAGATACGCAGTATTTT.

The CDR3 region is CASSLQGGAGVKDTQYF. The CDR3 DNA reads TGCGCCAGCAGCTTACAGGGCGGAGCGGGAGTAAAAGATACGCAGTATTTT. This chain uses TRBV5-1 with TRBJ2-3; 8 nucleotides align to TRBD2. V lost 2 bases to trimming and J lost 5 bases; unmatched junction nucleotides: 13. This CDR3 has 17 residues. The germline gives CDR1 SGHRS, CDR2 YFSETQ.

CDR3: CASRPGSNYGYTF. The CDR3, as DNA: TGTGCCAGCAGGCCAGGGTCTAACTATGGCTACACCTTC. The chain combines TRBV11-2 with TRBJ1-2, with a weak D call TRBD1 (5 bases). Per the germline V gene, CDR1 is SGHAT and CDR2 is FQNNGV. Trimming removed 6 bases from V and 0 bases from J, with 8 bases in between. The CDR3 loop spans 13 amino acids.

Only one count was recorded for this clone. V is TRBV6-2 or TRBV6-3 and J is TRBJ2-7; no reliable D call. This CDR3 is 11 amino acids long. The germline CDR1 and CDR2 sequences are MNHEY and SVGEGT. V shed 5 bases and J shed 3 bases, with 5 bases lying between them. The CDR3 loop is CASSTYYEQYF. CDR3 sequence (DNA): TGTGCCAGCAGTACCTACTACGAGCAGTACTTC.

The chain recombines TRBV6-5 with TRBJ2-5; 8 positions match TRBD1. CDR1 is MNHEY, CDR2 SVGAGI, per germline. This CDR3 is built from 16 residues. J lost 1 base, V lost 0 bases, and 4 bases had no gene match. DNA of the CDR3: TGTGCCAGCAGTTACTCGATAACAGGGGGCCAAGAGACCCAGTACTTC. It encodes CASSYSITGGQETQYF.

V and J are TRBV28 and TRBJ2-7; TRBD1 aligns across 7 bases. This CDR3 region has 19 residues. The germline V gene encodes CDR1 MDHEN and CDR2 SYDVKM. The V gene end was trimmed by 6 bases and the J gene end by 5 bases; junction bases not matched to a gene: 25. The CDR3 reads CASRPRGRTPLRGSNEQYF. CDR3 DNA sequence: TGTGCCAGCAGACCCCGGGGTAGGACCCCCCTCAGGGGGTCCAACGAGCAGTACTTC. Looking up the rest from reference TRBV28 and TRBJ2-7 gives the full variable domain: DVKVTQSSRYLVKRTGEKVFLECVQDMDHENMFWYRQDPGLGLRLIYFSYDVKMKEKGDIPEGYSVSREKKERFSLILESASTNQTSMYLCASRPRGRTPLRGSNEQYFGPGTRLTVT.

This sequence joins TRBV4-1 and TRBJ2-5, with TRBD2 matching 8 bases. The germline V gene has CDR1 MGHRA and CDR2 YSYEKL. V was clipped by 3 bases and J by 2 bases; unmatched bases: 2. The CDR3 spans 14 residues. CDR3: CASSQTGGQETQYF. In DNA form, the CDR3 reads TGCGCCAGCAGCCAGACGGGGGGGCAAGAGACCCAGTACTTC.

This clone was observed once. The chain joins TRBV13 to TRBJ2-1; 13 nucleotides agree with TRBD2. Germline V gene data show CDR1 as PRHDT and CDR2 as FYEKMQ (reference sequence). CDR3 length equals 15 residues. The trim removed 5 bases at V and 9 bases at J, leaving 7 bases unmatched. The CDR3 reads CASSPGTSGIGEQFF. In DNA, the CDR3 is TGTGCCAGCAGCCCCGGGACTAGCGGGATCGGTGAGCAGTTCTTC.